These T cell receptor beta chains were read from a single sample in a study of T cell repertoires in ileal Crohn's disease. The data were produced by immunoSEQ multiplex PCR, yet TCRdb's version contains in-frame clones alone and is incomplete. The sample gives a few thousand clones, around 77% of which show up once; around 9% is in the top ten. The specimen was ileal tissue. Receptor source: an adult with Crohn's disease. The CDR3 runs from the conserved cysteine through the conserved F or W. A D gene is named only where the DNA matches it firmly. The size field is filled for only some rows; it gives once, few, many or a size class.

J: TRBJ2-7
V: TRBV6-6
size: few
D: TRBD1
CDR3: CASSLTGEREQYF
DNA: TGTGCCAGCAGTCTCACAGGGGAGCGCGAGCAGTACTTC

J: TRBJ2-7
V: TRBV29-1
size: NA
D: NA
CDR3: CSVGHRGTYEQYF
DNA: TGCAGCGTAGGCCACCGGGGTACCTACGAGCAGTACTTC

J: TRBJ1-5
V: TRBV30
size: few
D: NA
CDR3: CAWSVQTTFQPQHF
DNA: TGTGCCTGGAGTGTACAAACAACTTTCCAGCCCCAGCATTTT

J: TRBJ1-1
V: TRBV11-2
size: NA
D: NA
CDR3: CASSPQGWNTEAFF
DNA: TGTGCCAGCAGTCCACAGGGATGGAACACTGAAGCTTTCTTT

J: TRBJ2-7
V: TRBV6-5
size: NA
D: NA
CDR3: CASNRMGGYEQYF
DNA: TGTGCCAGCAACAGAATGGGGGGCTACGAGCAGTACTTC

J: TRBJ2-7
V: TRBV19
size: NA
D: TRBD1
CDR3: CASSIGTGDEQYF
DNA: TGTGCCAGTAGTATAGGGACAGGGGACGAGCAGTACTTC

J: TRBJ2-7
V: TRBV9
size: few
D: NA
CDR3: CASSVVLTPRPSYEQYF
DNA: TGTGCCAGCAGCGTAGTTCTGACACCAAGACCCTCCTACGAGCAGTACTTC

J: TRBJ2-7
V: TRBV10-3
size: NA
D: NA
CDR3: CAISQPGQIVEQYF
DNA: TGTGCCATCAGCCAACCGGGACAAATAGTTGAGCAGTACTTC

J: TRBJ1-3
V: TRBV7-3
size: NA
D: NA
CDR3: CASSLGSGPGNTIYF
DNA: TGTGCCAGCAGCTTAGGTTCAGGACCTGGAAACACCATATATTTT

J: TRBJ2-2
V: TRBV7-3
size: NA
D: NA
CDR3: CASSLSLGGTGELFF
DNA: TGTGCCAGCAGCTTAAGCTTGGGGGGCACCGGGGAGCTGTTTTTT

J: TRBJ2-1
V: TRBV29-1
size: few
D: NA
CDR3: CSVDGQSFNEQFF
DNA: TGCAGCGTTGATGGGCAGTCGTTCAATGAGCAGTTCTTC

J: TRBJ2-7
V: TRBV5-1
size: NA
D: TRBD1
CDR3: CASSFGTDGWTF
DNA: TGCGCCAGCAGCTTCGGGACAGATGGATGGACCTTC